A single sample is the source of the 7 T cell receptor beta chains below, sequenced in a study of patients and donors after allogeneic stem cell transplantation. TCRdb recomputed calls from the RT-PCR reads with MiXCR, one row per CDR3 protein. The sample contains over 65,000 distinct CDR3 sequences, roughly 29% of which appear only once. The sequenced sample was blood, either unsorted or a sorted T cell fraction (not recorded which). The receptors here all came from a human donor who was either an allogeneic HSCT recipient or a stem cell or donor lymphocyte infusion donor (not recorded which). It is not recorded whose cells these are; they may come from a transplant donor.

This clonotype was found a few times. CDR3 bases: TGTGCCAGCTCCAACGTGGATCAGCCCCAGCATTTT. It encodes CASSNVDQPQHF. The rearrangement joins TRBV12-3 or TRBV12-4 to TRBJ1-5, with D unresolved. The CDR3 is 12 residues long. Between the trimmed V and J ends, which lost 8 bases and 5 bases, there was a span of 10 bases.

This chain joins TRBV12-3 or TRBV12-4 and TRBJ1-3; the D gene is possibly TRBD1 (6 bases). CDR3 length: 16 residues. Trimming stripped 6 bases from V and 8 bases from J, with 23 bases between. The CDR3 nucleotides read TGTGCCAGCAGGCCCTGGGGGGGGCTCATCGGAGACACCATATATTTT. It codes for CASRPWGGLIGDTIYF.

A few counts support this clonotype. V gene TRBV7-9 combines with J gene TRBJ1-1; no firm D call. CDR1 is SEHNR and CDR2 is FQNEAQ in the germline V gene (reference sequence). The CDR3 spans 14 residues. V shed 4 bases and J shed 0 bases, with 9 bases lying between them. DNA for the CDR3: TGTGCCAGCAGCTCAGTTAGCTTGAACACTGAAGCTTTCTTT. As protein: CASSSVSLNTEAFF.

This chain uses TRBV11-2 with TRBJ1-1; 8 nucleotides match TRBD1. The CDR3 spans 17 residues. Germline assignment: CDR1 SGHAT and CDR2 FQNNGV. V dropped 1 base and J dropped 4; count of bases not matched to a gene: 11. The CDR3, as DNA: TGTGCCAGCAGCTTAGTTAGGACAGGGCTTGGGGGCACTGAAGCTTTCTTT. Amino acid sequence: CASSLVRTGLGGTEAFF.

The rearrangement links TRBV6-5 to TRBJ2-5; 10 bases fit TRBD2. The germline V gene encodes CDR1 MNHEY and CDR2 SVGAGI. V trimming: 6 bases; J trimming: 5 bases; junction bases outside the gene matches: 9. CDR3 length: 15 amino acids. CDR3 loop: CASREAGGPEETQYF. CDR3 DNA sequence: TGTGCCAGCAGGGAAGCGGGGGGGCCCGAGGAGACCCAGTACTTC.

The rearrangement joins TRBV18 to TRBJ2-2; the D gene is possibly TRBD1 (5 bases). The length of the CDR3 is 15 residues. Germline V gene lookup returns CDR1 KGHSH and CDR2 LQKENI. V lost 2 bases and J lost 1, with 8 bases in between. CDR3 coding DNA: TGTGCCAGCTCACCAGACAGATGGAACACCGGGGAGCTGTTTTTT. It specifies CASSPDRWNTGELFF.

This clonotype was detected only a few times. The rearrangement uses TRBV20-1 and TRBJ1-5; D remains ambiguous. CDR1 is DFQATT and CDR2 is SNEGSKA in the germline V gene (reference sequence). Trimming cost V 4 bases and J 7 bases, with 11 bases left between them. This CDR3 is 12 amino acids long. CDR3 nucleotide sequence: TGCAGTGCTACGGACCTAGCCCAGCCCCAGCATTTT. As protein: CSATDLAQPQHF.